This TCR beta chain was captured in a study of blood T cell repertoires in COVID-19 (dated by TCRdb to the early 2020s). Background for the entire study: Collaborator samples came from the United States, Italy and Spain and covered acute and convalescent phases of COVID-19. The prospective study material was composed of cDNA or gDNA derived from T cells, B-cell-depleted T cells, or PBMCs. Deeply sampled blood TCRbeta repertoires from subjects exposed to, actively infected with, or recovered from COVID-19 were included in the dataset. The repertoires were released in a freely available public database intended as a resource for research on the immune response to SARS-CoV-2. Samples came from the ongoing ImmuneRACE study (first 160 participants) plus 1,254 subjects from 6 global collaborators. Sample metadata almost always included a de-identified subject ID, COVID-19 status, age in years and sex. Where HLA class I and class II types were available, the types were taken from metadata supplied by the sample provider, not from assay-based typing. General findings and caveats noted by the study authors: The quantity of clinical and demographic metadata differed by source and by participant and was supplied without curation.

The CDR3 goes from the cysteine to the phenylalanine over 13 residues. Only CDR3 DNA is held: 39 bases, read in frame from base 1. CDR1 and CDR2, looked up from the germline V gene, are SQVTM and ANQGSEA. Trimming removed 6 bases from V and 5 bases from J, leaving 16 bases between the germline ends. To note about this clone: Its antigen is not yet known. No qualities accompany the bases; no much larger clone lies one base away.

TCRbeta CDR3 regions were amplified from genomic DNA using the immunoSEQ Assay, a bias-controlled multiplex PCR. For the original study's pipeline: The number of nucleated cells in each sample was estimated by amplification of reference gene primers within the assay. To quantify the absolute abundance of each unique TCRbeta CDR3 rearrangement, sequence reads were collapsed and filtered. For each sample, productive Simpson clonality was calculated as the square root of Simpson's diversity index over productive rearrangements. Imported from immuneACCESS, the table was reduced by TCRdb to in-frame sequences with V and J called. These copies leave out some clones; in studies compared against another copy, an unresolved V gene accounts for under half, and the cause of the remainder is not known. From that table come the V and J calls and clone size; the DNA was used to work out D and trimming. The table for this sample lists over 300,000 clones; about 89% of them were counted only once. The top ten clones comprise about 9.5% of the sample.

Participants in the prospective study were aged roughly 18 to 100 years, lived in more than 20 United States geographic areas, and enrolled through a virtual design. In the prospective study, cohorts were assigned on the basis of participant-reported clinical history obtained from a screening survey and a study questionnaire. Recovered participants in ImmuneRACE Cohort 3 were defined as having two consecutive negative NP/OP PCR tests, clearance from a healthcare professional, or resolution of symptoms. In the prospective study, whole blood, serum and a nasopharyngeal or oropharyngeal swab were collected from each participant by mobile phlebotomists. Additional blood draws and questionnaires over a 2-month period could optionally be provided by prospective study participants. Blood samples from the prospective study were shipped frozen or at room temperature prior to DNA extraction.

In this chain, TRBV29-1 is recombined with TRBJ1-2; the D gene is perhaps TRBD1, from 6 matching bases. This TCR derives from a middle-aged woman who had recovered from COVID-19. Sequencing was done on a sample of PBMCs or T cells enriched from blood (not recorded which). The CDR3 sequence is CSVEGGAVYGYTF. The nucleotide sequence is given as TGCAGCGTCGAGGGGGGGGCGGTTTATGGCTACACCTTC.